This T cell receptor (beta chain) was documented in a study of CD4 T cells in relation to SARS-CoV-2 and coronaviruses (dated by TCRdb to the early 2020s). Background for the entire study: A median age of roughly 39 years, with a range of roughly 21 to 75 years, was recorded for the full convalescent cohort of 12 to 13 patients. The roughly 12 convalescent patients included 8 males and 4 females; two subjects were Hispanic. Shared crossreactive spike epitopes were mapped to their HLA restriction using patient-derived lymphoblastoid cell lines. At the level of individual TCR clonotypes, the study measured memory CD4+ T cell crossreactivity between SARS-CoV-2 spike protein and common cold coronavirus spike proteins. The Adaptive Biotechnologies TCR-sequencing kit was used to sequence samples from a few pre-COVID donors and the naive versus memory experiments, while other data came from Illumina-based sequencing. A different, Illumina-based TCR-beta assay was used to sequence expansion assays from other donors in the study. Points the paper makes about the study in general: Sequencing naive versus memory cells indicated that the assay picks up memory recall responses, not primary responses primed during culture. Small numbers of patients and of tested TCRs limited the study. Crossreactivity analysis was centred on spike protein, so crossreactivity against other viral proteins was not assessed. Roughly 64% of donors had memory CD4+ clonotypes that crossrecognized SARS-CoV-2 and at least one common cold coronavirus spike. Because no donor provided both pre-pandemic and post-infection samples, tracing the source of pre-existing responses was limited. Significantly weaker SARS-CoV-2-driven expansion was shown by crossreactive clones than by monoreactive clones, consistent with antigenic imprinting.

The CDR3 has 14 amino acids, counting the end cysteine and phenylalanine. Only CDR3 DNA is held: 42 bases, read in frame from base 1. V is trimmed back by 4 bases and J by 6 bases, and the junction contains 6 bases that no gene match accounts for. According to the germline V gene, CDR1 reads SGDLS and CDR2 reads YYNGEE. Worth noting for this clone: Its antigen has not been determined. Base-call qualities are not available, and no considerably larger clone is one nucleotide away.

Uncultured naive and memory CD4+ T cell DNA received deep-resolution immunoSEQ TCR-beta sequencing. The study's own analysis went as follows. During preprocessing, nonproductive sequences were removed, as were CDR3s that did not start with C, did not end with F or W, or were shorter than 7 amino acids. Cultured and uncultured naive and memory CD4+ repertoires were searched for previously identified spike- and CEF-reactive CDR3s. CDR3 homology was measured as pairwise Levenshtein distance, computed with the stringdist R package after trimming three terminal residues from each end. This immuneACCESS table, as held by TCRdb, lists in-frame sequences with V and J called but not all clones. Of the missing ones, under half trace to an unresolved V gene in checked studies; the others have no known cause. V and J calls and clone size are copied from that table; D and trimming were computed from the DNA. Across this sample there are approximately 50,000 clones, with around 90% seen only once. About 0.4% of the sample lies in the top ten.

To separate naive from memory CD4+ T cells, cryopreserved PBMCs first underwent CD4 enrichment and then EasySep naive CD4+ T cell enrichment. PBMCs were isolated from leukapheresis product or whole blood by Ficoll-Paque PLUS gradient centrifugation. The PBMCs went either fresh into the expansion assay or into cryopreservation at -140 degrees C. The QIAamp Micro DNA Kit was used to extract genomic DNA from the CD4+ T cells. In this chain, TRBV9 is recombined with TRBJ2-7; 11 bases in the middle match TRBD1. Sequenced input: naive CD4+ T cells from PBMCs. The cell subset or site label, as the study defines it: naive CD4+ T cells isolated by negative enrichment. The clonotype originates from an adult with COVID-19. The encoded CDR3 is CASSIGTGGVEQYF. In nucleotides, the sequence is TGTGCCAGCAGCATCGGGACAGGGGGAGTCGAGCAGTACTTC.